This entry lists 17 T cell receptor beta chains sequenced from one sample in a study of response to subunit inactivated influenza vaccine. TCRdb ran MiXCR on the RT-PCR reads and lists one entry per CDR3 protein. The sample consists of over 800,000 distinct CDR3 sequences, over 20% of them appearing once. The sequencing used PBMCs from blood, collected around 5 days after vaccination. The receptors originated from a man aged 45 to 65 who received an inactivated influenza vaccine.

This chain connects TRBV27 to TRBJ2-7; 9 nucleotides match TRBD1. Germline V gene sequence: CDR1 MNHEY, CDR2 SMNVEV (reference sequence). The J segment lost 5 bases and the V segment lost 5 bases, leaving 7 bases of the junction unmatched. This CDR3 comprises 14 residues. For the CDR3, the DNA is TGTGCCAGCAGTCGACAGGGGGGAAAAAACGAGCAGTACTTC. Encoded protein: CASSRQGGKNEQYF.

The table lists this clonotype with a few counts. The CDR3 sequence is CASRHTSGSSTDTQYF. CDR3 nucleotides: TGTGCCAGCAGACACACTAGCGGATCAAGCACAGATACGCAGTATTTT. The rearrangement joins TRBV6-1 to TRBJ2-3, with 8 bases fitting TRBD2. The CDR3 is 16 amino acids. The trim removed 6 bases at V and 0 bases at J, leaving 8 bases unmatched. The germline V gene encodes CDR1 MNHNS and CDR2 SASEGT.

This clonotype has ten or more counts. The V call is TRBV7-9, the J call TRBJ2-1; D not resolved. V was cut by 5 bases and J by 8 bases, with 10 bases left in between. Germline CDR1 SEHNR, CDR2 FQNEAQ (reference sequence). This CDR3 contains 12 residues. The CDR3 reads CASSPEYDEQFF. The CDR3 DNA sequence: TGTGCCAGCAGCCCCGAATACGATGAGCAGTTCTTC.

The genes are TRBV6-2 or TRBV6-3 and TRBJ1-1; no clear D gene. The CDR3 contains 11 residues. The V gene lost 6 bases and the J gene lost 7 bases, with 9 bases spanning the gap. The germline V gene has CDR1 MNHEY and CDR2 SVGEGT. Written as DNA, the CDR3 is TGTGCCAGCAGCCGGGCAGTTGAAGCTTTCTTT. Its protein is CASSRAVEAFF.

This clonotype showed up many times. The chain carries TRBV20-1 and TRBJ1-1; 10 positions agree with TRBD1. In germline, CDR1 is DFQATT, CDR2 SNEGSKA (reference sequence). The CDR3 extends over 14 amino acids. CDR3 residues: CTLPGQGFATEAFF. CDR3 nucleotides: TGCACTTTGCCGGGACAGGGGTTTGCCACTGAAGCTTTCTTT.

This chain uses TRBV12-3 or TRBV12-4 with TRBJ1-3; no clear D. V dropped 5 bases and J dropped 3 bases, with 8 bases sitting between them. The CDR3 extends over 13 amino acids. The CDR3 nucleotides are TGTGCCAGCAGTATATCCCATGGAAACACCATATATTTT. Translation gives CASSISHGNTIYF.

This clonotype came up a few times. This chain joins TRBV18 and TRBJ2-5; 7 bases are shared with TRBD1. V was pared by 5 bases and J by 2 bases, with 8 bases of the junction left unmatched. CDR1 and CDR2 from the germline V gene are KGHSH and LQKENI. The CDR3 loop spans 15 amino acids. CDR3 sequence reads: CASSTRQGRQETQYF. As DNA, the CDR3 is TGTGCCAGCTCAACGAGACAGGGAAGGCAAGAGACCCAGTACTTC. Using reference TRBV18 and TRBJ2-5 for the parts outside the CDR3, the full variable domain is NAGVMQNPRHLVRRRGQEARLRCSPMKGHSHVYWYRQLPEEGLKFMVYLQKENIIDESGMPKERFSAEFPKEGPSILRIQQVVRGDSAAYFCASSTRQGRQETQYFGPGTRLLVL.

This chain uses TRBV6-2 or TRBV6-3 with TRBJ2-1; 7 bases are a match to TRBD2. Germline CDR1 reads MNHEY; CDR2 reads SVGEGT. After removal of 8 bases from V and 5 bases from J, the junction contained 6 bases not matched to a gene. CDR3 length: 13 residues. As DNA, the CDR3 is TGTGCCAGCGCTAACGGACTAGACAATGAGCAGTTCTTC. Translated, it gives CASANGLDNEQFF.

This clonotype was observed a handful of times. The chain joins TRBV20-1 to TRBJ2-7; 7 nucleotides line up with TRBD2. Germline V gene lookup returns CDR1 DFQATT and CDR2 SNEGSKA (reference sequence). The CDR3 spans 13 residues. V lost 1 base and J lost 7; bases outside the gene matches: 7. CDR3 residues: CSARVGGEGEQYF. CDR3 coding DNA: TGCAGTGCTAGAGTGGGCGGGGAGGGGGAGCAGTACTTC.

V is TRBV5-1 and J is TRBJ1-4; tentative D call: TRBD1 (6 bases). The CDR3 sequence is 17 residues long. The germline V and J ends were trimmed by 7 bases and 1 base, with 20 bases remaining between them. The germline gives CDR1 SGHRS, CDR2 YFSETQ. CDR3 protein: CASALRGGGRTNEKLFF. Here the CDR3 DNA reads TGCGCCAGCGCCTTACGCGGAGGGGGGAGAACTAATGAAAAACTGTTTTTT.

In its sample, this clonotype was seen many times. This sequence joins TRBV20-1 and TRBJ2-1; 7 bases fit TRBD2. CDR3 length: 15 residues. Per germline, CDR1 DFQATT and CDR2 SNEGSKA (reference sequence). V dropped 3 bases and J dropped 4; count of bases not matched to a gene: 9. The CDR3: CSASRPGRRYNEQFF. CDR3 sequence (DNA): TGCAGTGCTAGTCGTCCCGGGAGGAGATACAATGAGCAGTTCTTC.

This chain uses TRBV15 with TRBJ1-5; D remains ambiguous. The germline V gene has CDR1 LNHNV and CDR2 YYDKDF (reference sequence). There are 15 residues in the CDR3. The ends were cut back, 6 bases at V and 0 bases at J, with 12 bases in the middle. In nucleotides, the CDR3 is TGTGCCACCAGTCCGGCCCCTACTAGCAATCAGCCCCAGCATTTT. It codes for CATSPAPTSNQPQHF.

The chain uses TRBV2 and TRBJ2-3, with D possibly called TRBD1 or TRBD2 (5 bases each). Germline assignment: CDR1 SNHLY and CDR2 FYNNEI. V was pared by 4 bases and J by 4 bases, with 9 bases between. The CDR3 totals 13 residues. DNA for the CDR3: TGTGCCAGCAGTGGGCCGGGGCCAGATACGCAGTATTTT. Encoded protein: CASSGPGPDTQYF. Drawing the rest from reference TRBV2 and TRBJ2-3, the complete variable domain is EPEVTQTPSHQVTQMGQEVILRCVPISNHLYFYWYRQILGQKVEFLVSFYNNEISEKSEIFDDQFSVERPDGSNFTLKIRSTKLEDSAMYFCASSGPGPDTQYFGPGTRLTVL.

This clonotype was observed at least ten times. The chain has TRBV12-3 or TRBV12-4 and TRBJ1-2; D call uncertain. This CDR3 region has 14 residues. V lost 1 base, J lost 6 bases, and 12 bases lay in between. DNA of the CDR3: TGTGCCAGCAGTTTAGGGGAAGGTTTGCATGGCTACACCTTC. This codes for CASSLGEGLHGYTF.

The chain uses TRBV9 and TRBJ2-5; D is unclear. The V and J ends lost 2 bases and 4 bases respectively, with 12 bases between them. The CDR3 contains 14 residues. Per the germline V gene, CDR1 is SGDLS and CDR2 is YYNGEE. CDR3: CASSVESWGETQYF. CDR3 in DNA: TGTGCCAGCAGCGTTGAGTCCTGGGGAGAGACCCAGTACTTC.

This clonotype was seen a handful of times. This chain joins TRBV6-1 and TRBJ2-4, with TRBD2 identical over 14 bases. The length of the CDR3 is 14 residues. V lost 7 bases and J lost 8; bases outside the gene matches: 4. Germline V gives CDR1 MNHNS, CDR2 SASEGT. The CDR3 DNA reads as TGTGCCAGCACGGGACTAGCGGGAGTTTACATTCAGTACTTC. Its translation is CASTGLAGVYIQYF.

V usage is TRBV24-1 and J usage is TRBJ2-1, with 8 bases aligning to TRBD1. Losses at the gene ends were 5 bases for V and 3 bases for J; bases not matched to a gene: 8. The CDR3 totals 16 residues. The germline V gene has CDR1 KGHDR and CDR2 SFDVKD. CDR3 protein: CATSGLSGTGYNEQFF. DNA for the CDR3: TGTGCCACCAGTGGCCTATCCGGGACAGGCTACAATGAGCAGTTCTTC.